These T cell receptor beta chains were read from a single sample in a study of cytomegalovirus exposure and HLA in healthy donors. Produced via immunoSEQ multiplex PCR; TCRdb's table is partial and in-frame only. The repertoire shows around 44,000 clones; the top ten hold 5.5% to 7%. Material for sequencing was PBMCs. Source of these receptors: a male donor in good health and CMV-seropositive. The CDR3 runs from the conserved cysteine through the conserved F or W. A D gene is named only where the DNA matches it firmly.

j_gene	d_gene	v_gene	CDR3nt	CDR3aa
TRBJ2-7	NA	TRBV5-1	TGCGCCAGCTCCCGAGCGGCAGGCCTAGGAGAGCAGTACTTC	CASSRAAGLGEQYF
TRBJ2-7	TRBD2	TRBV27	TGTGCCAGCAGTCGGGGACTAGCGGCCCCCTACGAGCAGTACTTC	CASSRGLAAPYEQYF
TRBJ1-1	TRBD1	TRBV19	TGTGCCAGTAGGGACAGGGTCAACACTGAAGCTTTCTTT	CASRDRVNTEAFF
TRBJ2-2	NA	TRBV18	TGTGCCAGCTCACGACGGCTAGACTTTAACACCGGGGAGCTGTTTTTT	CASSRRLDFNTGELFF
TRBJ2-5	NA	TRBV11-2	TGTGCCAGCAGCCTAATTGGTGCGGGGGAGACCCAGTACTTC	CASSLIGAGETQYF
TRBJ2-3	TRBD2	TRBV19	TGTGCCAGTAGTCCAGAGCGGGGGGCAACCCCAGGCACAGATACGCAGTATTTT	CASSPERGATPGTDTQYF
TRBJ1-5	NA	TRBV7-3	TGTGCCAGCAGCTTAGGGCCAAACCAGCCCCAGCATTTT	CASSLGPNQPQHF
TRBJ2-1	NA	TRBV19	TGTGCCAGCGGTACGAGCTCCTACAATGAGCAGTTCTTC	CASGTSSYNEQFF
TRBJ2-7	TRBD2	TRBV13	TGTGCCAGCAGCCACTTAGCGGGGGGCCCCTCCGAGCAGTACTTC	CASSHLAGGPSEQYF
TRBJ2-1	NA	TRBV5-6	TGTGCCAGCAGCTTGGCCCCGGGGGACTACAATGAGCAGTTCTTC	CASSLAPGDYNEQFF
TRBJ1-5	NA	TRBV4-1	TGCGCCAGCAGCCAAGTGATTTTTCAGGGCGGAAAGAGCAATCAGCCCCAGCATTTT	CASSQVIFQGGKSNQPQHF
TRBJ2-5	NA	TRBV19	TGTGCCAGTAGCTCACAGTTCCAAGAGACCCAGTACTTC	CASSSQFQETQYF
TRBJ1-5	TRBD1	TRBV28	TGTGCCAGCAGTTTAGTGGGACAGGGCTTGCAGCCCCAGCATTTT	CASSLVGQGLQPQHF
TRBJ2-7	NA	TRBV13	TGTGCCAGCAGTTCACAGGGATACGAGCAGTACTTC	CASSSQGYEQYF
TRBJ1-6	NA	TRBV11-2	TGTGCCAGCAGCGAAATAACGGGTAGAGGATCACCCCTCCACTTT	CASSEITGRGSPLHF
TRBJ2-1	TRBD1	TRBV25-1	TGTGCCAGCAGTGATTGGGGACAGTACAATGAGCAGTTCTTC	CASSDWGQYNEQFF
TRBJ2-7	NA	TRBV28	TGTGCCAGCAGTCGGGGGACGACTCCCTACGAGCAGTACTTC	CASSRGTTPYEQYF
TRBJ2-5	NA	TRBV29-1	TGCAGCGTTGAAGAAACTAGTTGGAGAGAGACCCAGTACTTC	CSVEETSWRETQYF
TRBJ2-1	TRBD1	TRBV27	TGTGCCAGCAGTTTGGGTCAGGGGGTGGGCGATGAGCAGTTCTTC	CASSLGQGVGDEQFF
TRBJ1-1	TRBD1	TRBV5-4	TGTGCCAGCAGCTTCCAGACAGGGGATATGAACACTGAAGCTTTCTTT	CASSFQTGDMNTEAFF
TRBJ2-6	NA	TRBV4-2	TGTGCCGCACGGGGAACTGGGGCCAACGTCCTGACTTTC	CAARGTGANVLTF
TRBJ2-2	NA	TRBV4-3	TGCGCCAGCAGCTGGGCCTCCGGGGAGCTGTTTTTT	CASSWASGELFF
TRBJ2-3	TRBD2	TRBV7-2	TGTGCCAGCAGCTTGCGCGGGGGGGCGTCCGTAGATACGCAGTATTTT	CASSLRGGASVDTQYF
TRBJ2-3	TRBD2	TRBV18	TGTGCCAGCTCACCCCTAGCGGGGGGAAGCACAGATACGCAGTATTTT	CASSPLAGGSTDTQYF
TRBJ2-2	NA	TRBV7-6	TGTGCCAGCAGCTTAGAGGGTAGGGGATTCACCGGGGAGCTGTTTTTT	CASSLEGRGFTGELFF
TRBJ2-5	TRBD2	TRBV30	TGTGCCTGGACTAGCGGGGGGACAGAGACCCAGTACTTC	CAWTSGGTETQYF
TRBJ1-1	NA	TRBV9	TGTGCCAGCAGCCCCCGGACGGGAGGTGAAGCTTTCTTT	CASSPRTGGEAFF
TRBJ2-2	NA	TRBV5-1	TGCGCCAGCAGGCGAGGGAGCGGCCCCACCGGGGAGCTGTTTTTT	CASRRGSGPTGELFF
TRBJ1-2	NA	TRBV28	TGTGCCAGCAGTTTTGAGTCAGGGGATAACTATGGCTACACCTTC	CASSFESGDNYGYTF
TRBJ1-1	NA	TRBV7-8	TGTGCCAGCAGCTTAGAGTCAGGGTATTACACTGAAGCTTTCTTT	CASSLESGYYTEAFF
TRBJ2-3	NA	TRBV6-5	TGTGCCAGCAGTGTTCTTGCGGGGATCCCAGATACGCAGTATTTT	CASSVLAGIPDTQYF
TRBJ1-2	NA	TRBV28	TGTGCCAGCGCGGGTCGGCCCTCGTACTATGGCTACACCTTC	CASAGRPSYYGYTF
TRBJ2-7	NA	TRBV19	TGTGCCAGTAGTCCTGGAGGGGGCGGGGGGTCATCCTCCTACGAGCAGTACTTC	CASSPGGGGGSSSYEQYF
TRBJ1-1	TRBD1	TRBV27	TGTGCCAGCAGTTCGGGGACAGTAGTTCGAGCTTTCTTT	CASSSGTVVRAFF
TRBJ1-2	NA	TRBV6-5	TGTGCCAGCAGTTGGGACTTGGGCTATGGCTACACCTTC	CASSWDLGYGYTF
TRBJ2-3	TRBD2	TRBV11-3	TGTGCCAGCAGCTTAAGCGGGGGCACAGATACGCAGTATTTT	CASSLSGGTDTQYF
TRBJ2-1	TRBD1	TRBV11-3	TGTGCCAGCAGCCCAGAAACCGGGACAGGGGACCGGAATGAGCAGTTCTTC	CASSPETGTGDRNEQFF
TRBJ1-2	TRBD1	TRBV28	TGTGCCAGCAGGGGACAGGGTGAAAGCTATGGCTACACCTTC	CASRGQGESYGYTF
TRBJ2-7	TRBD2	TRBV6-6	TGTGCCAGCAGTTACTCGGAGCGGGGGGCCTACGAGCAGTACTTC	CASSYSERGAYEQYF
TRBJ2-1	TRBD2	TRBV7-3	TGTGCCAGCAGATCGCCGGGACAGAAAAGCGGGGGGTCCTACAATGAGCAGTTCTTC	CASRSPGQKSGGSYNEQFF